Shown below are 15 T cell receptor beta chains from a single sample sequenced in a study of blood T cell repertoires in COVID-19. The data were produced by immunoSEQ multiplex PCR, yet TCRdb's version contains in-frame clones alone and is incomplete. The data contain a few hundred thousand clones, roughly nine tenths of them singletons. The sequenced material came from peripheral blood. These receptors were obtained from a woman between 25 and 40 years old with COVID-19, enrolled during active disease.

The chain joins TRBV2 to TRBJ1-1, with D hard to call. Trimming pared 11 bases from V and 1 base from J, leaving 11 bases between. Germline CDR1 is SNHLY and CDR2 is FYNNEI. This CDR3 spans 12 amino acids. DNA of the CDR3: TGTGCCGGCTTGCTTTGGAACACTGAAGCTTTCTTT. This translates into CAGLLWNTEAFF.

The rearrangement joins TRBV7-2 to TRBJ2-7; 12 nucleotides match TRBD2. Unmatched junction bases numbered 7, after V lost 1 base and J lost 6 bases. This CDR3 is 16 amino acids long. Germline CDR1 and CDR2: SGHTA and FQGNSA. The CDR3 spells CASSLGATSGGFEQYF. The CDR3 region has the DNA TGTGCCAGCAGCTTAGGGGCCACTAGCGGGGGGTTCGAGCAGTACTTC.

The V and J genes are TRBV2 and TRBJ2-5; 14 bases map to TRBD2. Trimming at V came to 2 bases and at J to 5 bases, leaving 4 bases not matched to a gene. Germline lookup yields CDR1 SNHLY and CDR2 FYNNEI. The CDR3 covers 16 residues. CDR3 nucleotide sequence: TGTGCCAGCAGTGAACAGGGACTAGCGGGAGAGGAGACCCAGTACTTC. This translates into CASSEQGLAGEETQYF.

CDR3 in amino acids: CASSFRGGNEQFF. The CDR3 DNA is TGTGCCAGCAGTTTCAGAGGGGGCAATGAGCAGTTCTTC. This rearrangement joins TRBV27 to TRBJ2-1; D perhaps matches TRBD1 (6 bases). The CDR3 covers 13 residues. Germline lookup yields CDR1 MNHEY and CDR2 SMNVEV (reference sequence). V lost 3 bases to trimming and J lost 6 bases, with 9 bases between them.

The chain recombines TRBV3-1 (or the pseudogene TRBV3-2) with TRBJ2-1; weak D call: TRBD1 (5 bases). Trimming pared 0 bases from V and 7 bases from J, leaving 22 bases between. This CDR3 comprises 18 residues. The germline gives CDR1 LGHDT, CDR2 YNNKEL (reference sequence). CDR3 sequence: CASSQDHSRRGLRNEQFF. CDR3 DNA: TGTGCCAGCAGCCAAGATCACTCCAGAAGGGGTTTGAGAAATGAGCAGTTCTTC.

The chain employs TRBV5-1 and TRBJ2-3; D is ambiguous. Germline V gives CDR1 SGHRS, CDR2 YFSETQ. With 1 base removed from V and 4 bases from J, the gap between germline ends came to 7 bases. This CDR3 has 13 residues. The CDR3 DNA sequence: TGCGCCAGCAGCTTGCCTCCCCCAGATACGCAGTATTTT. It encodes CASSLPPPDTQYF. Looking up the rest from reference TRBV5-1 and TRBJ2-3 gives the full variable domain: KAGVTQTPRYLIKTRGQQVTLSCSPISGHRSVSWYQQTPGQGLQFLFEYFSETQRNKGNFPGRFSGRQFSNSRSEMNVSTLELGDSALYLCASSLPPPDTQYFGPGTRLTVL.

V usage is TRBV11-2 and J usage is TRBJ2-5, with a possible D match to TRBD2 (6 bases). The CDR3 extends over 14 amino acids. Trimming stripped 3 bases from V and 5 bases from J, with 13 bases between. Per germline, CDR1 SGHAT and CDR2 FQNNGV. The CDR3 spells CASSFGRAGETQYF. CDR3 sequence (DNA): TGTGCCAGCAGCTTCGGACGGGCGGGGGAGACCCAGTACTTC.

The chain joins TRBV6-2 or TRBV6-3 to TRBJ1-5; D gene unclear. The V gene's germline CDR1 is MNHEY and CDR2 SVGEGT. The CDR3 runs to 15 residues. Trimming shortened V by 1 base and J by 6 bases, and 13 bases separated the two germline ends. The CDR3 sequence is CASSYWAKSAQPQHF. The DNA of the CDR3 is TGTGCCAGCAGTTACTGGGCCAAGTCTGCTCAGCCCCAGCATTTT.

The rearrangement links TRBV6-5 to TRBJ2-7; TRBD2 is a possible D gene (5 bases). Germline lookup yields CDR1 MNHEY and CDR2 SVGAGI. This CDR3 spans 15 amino acids. V gave up 6 bases and J gave up 3 bases, with 18 bases separating them. CDR3 coding DNA: TGTGCCAGCAGCTCCCGAAGGGCTAGCCTCTACGAGCAGTACGTC. This codes for CASSSRRASLYEQYV.

This clone was seen more than once but under ten times. The chain is built from TRBV7-2 and TRBJ1-5; no reliable D call. Per germline, CDR1 SGHTA and CDR2 FQGNSA. The CDR3 has 12 amino acids. Trimming took 1 base from V and 7 from J, leaving 5 bases between them. CDR3 nucleotide sequence: TGTGCCAGCAGCTTAGACTGGCAGCCCCAGCATTTT. Translating gives CASSLDWQPQHF. The entire variable domain, with the rest obtained from reference TRBV7-2 and TRBJ1-5, is as follows: GAGVSQSPSNKVTEKGKDVELRCDPISGHTALYWYRQSLGQGLEFLIYFQGNSAPDKSGLPSDRFSAERTGGSVSTLTIQRTQQEDSAVYLCASSLDWQPQHFGDGTRLSIL.

The CDR3 DNA reads as TGCGCCAGCAGCTTTGGGACAGGGGGTTACCAAGAGACCCAGTACTTC. Residues: CASSFGTGGYQETQYF. The chain carries TRBV5-1 and TRBJ2-5; 11 nucleotides align to TRBD1. J gave up 0 bases and V 2 bases, and 3 bases lay outside the gene matches. The CDR3 totals 16 residues. The germline V gene has CDR1 SGHRS and CDR2 YFSETQ. The full variable domain, its missing parts supplied by reference TRBV5-1 and TRBJ2-5, is KAGVTQTPRYLIKTRGQQVTLSCSPISGHRSVSWYQQTPGQGLQFLFEYFSETQRNKGNFPGRFSGRQFSNSRSEMNVSTLELGDSALYLCASSFGTGGYQETQYFGPGTRLLVL.

The V gene is TRBV28, the J gene TRBJ1-2, with unresolved D. CDR3 length: 11 residues. Germline V gives CDR1 MDHEN, CDR2 SYDVKM. Trimming cost V 6 bases and J 1 base, with 3 bases left between them. The CDR3 region has the DNA TGTGCCAGCAGCAATAACTATGGCTACACCTTC. Its protein is CASSNNYGYTF.

The chain joins TRBV6-2 or TRBV6-3 to TRBJ2-7, with TRBD2 matching over 15 bases. The CDR3 is 18 residues long. The J segment lost 6 bases and the V segment lost 5 bases, leaving 14 bases of the junction unmatched. From germline, CDR1 is MNHEY and CDR2 SVGEGT. The CDR3 DNA sequence: TGTGCCAGCAGTCAACCCAGGACTAGCGGGAGGGCCGGAGTCGAGCAGTACGTC. It yields the protein CASSQPRTSGRAGVEQYV.

The chain links TRBV6-1 to TRBJ1-5; D call uncertain. The CDR3 has 13 amino acids. Trimming shortened V by 3 bases and J by 0 bases, and 3 bases separated the two germline ends. The germline gives CDR1 MNHNS, CDR2 SASEGT. The CDR3 DNA is TGTGCCAGCAGTGAGTATAGCAATCAGCCCCAGCATTTT. Residues: CASSEYSNQPQHF.

The chain links TRBV6-5 to TRBJ2-1, with 7 bases matching TRBD2. Germline V gene lookup returns CDR1 MNHEY and CDR2 SVGAGI. The CDR3 sequence is 14 residues long. After removal of 5 bases from V and 7 bases from J, the junction contained 8 bases not matched to a gene. The CDR3 DNA reads TGTGCCAGCAGTCCCTCGACTAGCCGGAATGAGCAGTTCTTC. Protein sequence: CASSPSTSRNEQFF.